The 10 T cell receptor beta chains reported below all come from one sample, sequenced in a study of blood T cells in healthy people across ages (dated by TCRdb to between 2015 and 2017). Libraries were prepared through 5' RACE. The sample was run on an Illumina HiSeq 2500. A second about 6 to 11 cycle PCR used a sample-barcoded 5' primer and a J-beta primer mix. TCRdb trimmed the raw reads at Q25, called clones with MiXCR and kept productive beta chains. Each record represents a unique CDR3 protein, reported with the most common genes and DNA among its rows. The sample table contains around 1.5 million distinct CDR3 sequences; only one count was recorded for approximately 40% of them. The top ten hold roughly 7.9% of the sample. The specimen sequenced was blood. These receptors came from a woman aged 18-29 years in good health.

The sample holds a few counts of this clonotype. This chain connects TRBV18 to TRBJ2-1; D not resolved. This CDR3 has 14 amino acids. With 2 bases removed from V and 10 bases from J, the gap between germline ends came to 15 bases. CDR1 and CDR2 (germline): KGHSH, LQKENI. CDR3: CASSPTRVSYEQFF. Written as DNA, the CDR3 is TGTGCCAGCTCACCAACACGGGTCTCCTACGAGCAGTTCTTC.

This chain joins TRBV20-1 and TRBJ1-1; D possibly corresponds to TRBD1 (5 bases). The CDR3 contains 13 residues. The germline V and J ends were trimmed by 6 bases and 0 bases, with 11 bases remaining between them. In germline, CDR1 is DFQATT, CDR2 SNEGSKA (reference sequence). The chain's CDR3 is CSALTVMNTEAFF. CDR3 sequence (DNA): TGCAGTGCGCTGACAGTGATGAACACTGAAGCTTTCTTT.

This clonotype was picked up a small number of times. V gene TRBV12-3 or TRBV12-4 combines with J gene TRBJ1-6; 8 bases fit TRBD1. Germline trimming cut 5 bases from V and 9 bases from J; bases unmatched to any gene: 6. CDR3 size: 14 residues. CDR3 protein: CASSVTGGGSPLHF. In nucleotides, the CDR3 is TGTGCCAGCAGTGTCACAGGGGGTGGTTCACCCCTCCACTTT.

This clonotype was counted many times. The chain couples TRBV5-1 to TRBJ2-7, with TRBD1 matching 10 bases. The CDR3 is 15 residues long. The ends lost 0 bases at V and 4 bases at J; junction bases unmatched: 4. Germline values: CDR1 SGHRS, CDR2 YFSETQ. CDR3 bases: TGCGCCAGCAGCTTGGTATCGGGACAGGGGTACGAGCAGTACTTC. Translation: CASSLVSGQGYEQYF.

Concerning this clonotype itself: One junction end disagrees with the germline gene, perhaps due to a read error. V usage is TRBV10-3 and J usage is TRBJ2-3; D remains unclear. The CDR3 has 14 amino acids. Germline V gene lookup returns CDR1 ENHRY and CDR2 SYGVKD. The CDR3 region has the DNA TGTACCATCAAATCGCCCAGGAGCACAGATACGCAGTATTTT. This gives the protein CTIKSPRSTDTQYF.

The chain combines TRBV7-9 with TRBJ2-3; 7 nucleotides agree with TRBD2. CDR1 and CDR2 (germline): SEHNR, FQNEAQ (reference sequence). The trim removed 4 bases at V and 3 bases at J, leaving 10 bases unmatched. This CDR3 has 16 residues. The DNA of the CDR3 is TGTGCCAGCAGCTCTACGACTAACGGGAGGACAGATACGCAGTATTTT. Protein: CASSSTTNGRTDTQYF. Looking up the rest from reference TRBV7-9 and TRBJ2-3 gives the full variable domain: DTGVSQNPRHKITKRGQNVTFRCDPISEHNRLYWYRQTLGQGPEFLTYFQNEAQLEKSRLLSDRFSAERPKGSFSTLEIQRTEQGDSAMYLCASSSTTNGRTDTQYFGPGTRLTVL.

The chain combines TRBV20-1 with TRBJ2-5; D is unresolved. This CDR3 contains 14 residues. Germline V gives CDR1 DFQATT, CDR2 SNEGSKA (reference sequence). V dropped 4 bases and J dropped 4 bases, with 16 bases sitting between them. As DNA, the CDR3 is TGCAGTGCTACCGTAAAAAAGTCAGGAGAGACCCAGTACTTC. Its protein is CSATVKKSGETQYF.

This chain connects TRBV7-8 to TRBJ1-5; D not certain. V lost 3 bases, J lost 5 bases, and 14 bases lay in between. CDR1 and CDR2 from the germline V gene are SGHVS and FQNEAQ. This CDR3 spans 15 amino acids. CDR3 protein: CASSFGPRGYQPQHF. The CDR3 bases are TGTGCCAGCAGCTTTGGACCCCGCGGGTATCAGCCCCAGCATTTT.

This clonotype has more than one count but fewer than ten. V usage is TRBV30 and J usage is TRBJ2-7; a weak D match, TRBD1 (5 bases). Trimming removed 6 bases at V and 2 bases at J, with 14 bases between. This CDR3 contains 13 residues. Germline lookup yields CDR1 GTSNPN and CDR2 SVGIG (reference sequence). The CDR3 DNA reads TGTGCCTGTCGGGCCCCAGGGACCTACGAGCAGTACTTC. This gives the protein CACRAPGTYEQYF.

As regards this clonotype: A much bigger clone sits one base away, suggesting this may be a read error. The chain joins TRBV20-1 to TRBJ2-7; tentatively, D is TRBD1 (6 bases). The CDR3 length is 12 residues. CDR1 is DFQATT, CDR2 SNEGSKA, per germline (reference sequence). CDR3 loop: CIAREDSYEQYF. The CDR3 nucleotides read TGCATTGCTAGAGAGGACAGCTACGAGCAGTACTTC.